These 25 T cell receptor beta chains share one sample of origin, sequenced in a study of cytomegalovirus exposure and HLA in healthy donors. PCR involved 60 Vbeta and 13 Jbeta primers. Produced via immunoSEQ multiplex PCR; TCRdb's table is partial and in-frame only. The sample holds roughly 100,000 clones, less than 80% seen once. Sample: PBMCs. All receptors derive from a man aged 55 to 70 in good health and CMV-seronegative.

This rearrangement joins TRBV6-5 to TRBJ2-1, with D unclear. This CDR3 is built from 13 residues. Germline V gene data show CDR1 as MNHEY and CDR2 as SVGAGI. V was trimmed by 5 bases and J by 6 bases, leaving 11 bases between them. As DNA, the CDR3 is TGTGCCAGCAGTCTTAACAGCTTCAATGAGCAGTTCTTC. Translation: CASSLNSFNEQFF.

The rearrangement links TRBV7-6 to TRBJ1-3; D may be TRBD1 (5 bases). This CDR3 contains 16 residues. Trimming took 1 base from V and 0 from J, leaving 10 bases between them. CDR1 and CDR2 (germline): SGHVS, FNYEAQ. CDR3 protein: CASSLVGPSSGNTIYF. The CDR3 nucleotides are TGTGCCAGCAGCTTAGTGGGGCCGAGCTCTGGAAACACCATATATTTT.

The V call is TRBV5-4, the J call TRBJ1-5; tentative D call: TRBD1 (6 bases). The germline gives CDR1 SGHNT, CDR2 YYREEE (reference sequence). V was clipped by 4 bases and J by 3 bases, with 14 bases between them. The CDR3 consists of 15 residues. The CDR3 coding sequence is TGTGCCAGCAGCCCTGAGGGGGGGTACAATCAGCCCCAGCATTTT. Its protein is CASSPEGGYNQPQHF.

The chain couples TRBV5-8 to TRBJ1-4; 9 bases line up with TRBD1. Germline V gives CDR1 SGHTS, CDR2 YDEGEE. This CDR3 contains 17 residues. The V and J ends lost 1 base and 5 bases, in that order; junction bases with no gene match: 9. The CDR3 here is CASSLHLSDRGNEKLFF. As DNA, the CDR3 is TGTGCCAGCAGCTTGCACTTGAGTGACAGGGGGAATGAAAAACTGTTTTTT.

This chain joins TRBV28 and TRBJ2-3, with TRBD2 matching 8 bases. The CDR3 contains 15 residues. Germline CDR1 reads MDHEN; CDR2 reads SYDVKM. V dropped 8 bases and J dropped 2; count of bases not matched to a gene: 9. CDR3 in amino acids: CASLPGGGNTDTQYF. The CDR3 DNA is TGTGCCAGCCTTCCCGGGGGGGGGAACACAGATACGCAGTATTTT.

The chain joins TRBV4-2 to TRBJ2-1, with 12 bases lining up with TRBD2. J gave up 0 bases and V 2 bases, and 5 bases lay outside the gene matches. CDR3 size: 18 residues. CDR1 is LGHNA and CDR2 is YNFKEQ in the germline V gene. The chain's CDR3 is CASSQRPSGGVSYNEQFF. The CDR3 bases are TGTGCCAGCAGCCAAAGGCCTAGCGGGGGGGTCTCCTACAATGAGCAGTTCTTC.

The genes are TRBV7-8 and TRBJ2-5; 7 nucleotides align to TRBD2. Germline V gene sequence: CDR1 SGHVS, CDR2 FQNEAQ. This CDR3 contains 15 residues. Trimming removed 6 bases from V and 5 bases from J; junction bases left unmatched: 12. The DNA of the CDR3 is TGTGCCAGCAGTTCTACGAGCGGGGAGTGGGAGACCCAGTACTTC. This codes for CASSSTSGEWETQYF.

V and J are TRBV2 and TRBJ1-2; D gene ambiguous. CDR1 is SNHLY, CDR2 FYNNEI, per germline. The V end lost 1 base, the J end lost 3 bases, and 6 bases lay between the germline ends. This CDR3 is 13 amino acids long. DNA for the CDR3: TGTGCCAGCAGTGAAGGAGGGTACTATGGCTACACCTTC. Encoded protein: CASSEGGYYGYTF. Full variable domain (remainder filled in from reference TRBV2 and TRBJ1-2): EPEVTQTPSHQVTQMGQEVILRCVPISNHLYFYWYRQILGQKVEFLVSFYNNEISEKSEIFDDQFSVERPDGSNFTLKIRSTKLEDSAMYFCASSEGGYYGYTFGSGTRLTVV.

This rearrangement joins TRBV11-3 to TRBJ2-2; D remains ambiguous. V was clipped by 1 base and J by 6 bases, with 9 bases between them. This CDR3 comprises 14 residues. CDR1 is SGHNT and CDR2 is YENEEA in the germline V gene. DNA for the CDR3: TGTGCCAGCAGCTTAGTTTATCCCCCCGGGGAGCTGTTTTTT. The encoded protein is CASSLVYPPGELFF.

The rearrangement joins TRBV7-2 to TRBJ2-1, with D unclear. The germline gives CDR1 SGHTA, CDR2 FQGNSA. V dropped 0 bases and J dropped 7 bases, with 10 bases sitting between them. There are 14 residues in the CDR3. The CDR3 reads CASSLASSENEQFF. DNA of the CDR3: TGTGCCAGCAGCTTAGCGTCTAGTGAGAATGAGCAGTTCTTC.

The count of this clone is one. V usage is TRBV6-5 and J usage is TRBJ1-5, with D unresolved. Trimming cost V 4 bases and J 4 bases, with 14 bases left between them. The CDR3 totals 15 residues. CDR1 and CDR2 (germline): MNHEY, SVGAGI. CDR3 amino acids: CASSLRRGHNQPQHF. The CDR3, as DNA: TGTGCCAGCAGTTTGCGTCGGGGTCATAATCAGCCCCAGCATTTT.

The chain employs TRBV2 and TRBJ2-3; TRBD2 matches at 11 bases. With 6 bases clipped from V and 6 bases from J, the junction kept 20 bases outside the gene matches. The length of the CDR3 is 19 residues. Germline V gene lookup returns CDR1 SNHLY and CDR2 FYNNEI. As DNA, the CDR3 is TGTGCCAGCAGCCTGGTCCCTAGGTCTAGCGGGGGGCCTGCCGATACGCAGTATTTT. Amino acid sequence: CASSLVPRSSGGPADTQYF.

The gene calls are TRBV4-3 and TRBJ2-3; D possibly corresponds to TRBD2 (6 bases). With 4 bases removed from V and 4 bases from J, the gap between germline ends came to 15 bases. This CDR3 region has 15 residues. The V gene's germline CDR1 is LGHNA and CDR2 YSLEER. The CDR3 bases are TGCGCCAGCAGCCTCGGGAGCGCTGTTGCAGATACGCAGTATTTT. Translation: CASSLGSAVADTQYF.

The CDR3 loop is CAWSVGTLHQPQHF. CDR3 bases: TGTGCCTGGAGTGTCGGGACTCTCCATCAGCCCCAGCATTTT. The V call is TRBV30, the J call TRBJ1-5; D might be TRBD1 (5 bases). CDR1 is GTSNPN and CDR2 is SVGIG in the germline V gene (reference sequence). The V and J ends lost 0 bases and 5 bases respectively, with 11 bases between them. The length of the CDR3 is 14 residues.

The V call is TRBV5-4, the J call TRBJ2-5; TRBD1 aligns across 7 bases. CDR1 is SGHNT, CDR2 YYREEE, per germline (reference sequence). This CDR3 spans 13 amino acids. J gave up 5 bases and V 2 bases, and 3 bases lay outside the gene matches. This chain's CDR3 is CASSFTGEETQYF. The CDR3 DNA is TGTGCCAGCAGCTTTACAGGGGAGGAGACCCAGTACTTC.

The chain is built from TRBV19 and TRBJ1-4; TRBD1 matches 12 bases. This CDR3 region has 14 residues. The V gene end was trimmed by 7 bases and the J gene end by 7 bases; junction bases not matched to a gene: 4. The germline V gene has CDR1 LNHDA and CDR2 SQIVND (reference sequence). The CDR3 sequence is CASKGTGGPEKLFF. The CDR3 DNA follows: TGTGCCAGTAAGGGGACAGGGGGCCCTGAAAAACTGTTTTTT.

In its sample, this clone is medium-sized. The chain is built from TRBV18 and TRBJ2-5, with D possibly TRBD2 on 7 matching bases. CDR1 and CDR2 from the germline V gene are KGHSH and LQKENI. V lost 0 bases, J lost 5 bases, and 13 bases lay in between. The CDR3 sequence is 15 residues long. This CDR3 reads CASSPPSGGWETQYF. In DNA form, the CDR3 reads TGTGCCAGCTCACCACCGTCGGGGGGCTGGGAGACCCAGTACTTC. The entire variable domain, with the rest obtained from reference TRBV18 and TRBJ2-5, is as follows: NAGVMQNPRHLVRRRGQEARLRCSPMKGHSHVYWYRQLPEEGLKFMVYLQKENIIDESGMPKERFSAEFPKEGPSILRIQQVVRGDSAAYFCASSPPSGGWETQYFGPGTRLLVL.

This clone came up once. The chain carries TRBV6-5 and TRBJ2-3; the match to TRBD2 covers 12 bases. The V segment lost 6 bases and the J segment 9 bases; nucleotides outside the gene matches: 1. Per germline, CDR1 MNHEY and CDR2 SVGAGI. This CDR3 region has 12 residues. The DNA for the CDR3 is TGTGCCAGCAGAACTAGCGGGGGGACGCAGTATTTT. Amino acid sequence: CASRTSGGTQYF.

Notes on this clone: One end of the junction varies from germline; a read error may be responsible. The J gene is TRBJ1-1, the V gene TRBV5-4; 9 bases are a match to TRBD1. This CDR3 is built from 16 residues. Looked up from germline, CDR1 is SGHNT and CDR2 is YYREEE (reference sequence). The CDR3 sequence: CAGSTGTGHVNTEAFF. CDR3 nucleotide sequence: TGTGCCGGCAGCACCGGGACAGGGCATGTGAACACTGAAGCTTTCTTT. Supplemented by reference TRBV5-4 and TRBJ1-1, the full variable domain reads ETGVTQSPTHLIKTRGQQVTLRCSSQSGHNTVSWYQQALGQGPQFIFQYYREEENGRGNFPPRFSGLQFPNYSSELNVNALELDDSALYLCAGSTGTGHVNTEAFFGQGTRLTVV.

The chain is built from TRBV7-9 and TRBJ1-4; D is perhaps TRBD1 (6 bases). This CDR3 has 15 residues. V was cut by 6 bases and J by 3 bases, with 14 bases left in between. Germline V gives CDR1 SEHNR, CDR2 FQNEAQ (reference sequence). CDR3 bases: TGTGCCAGCAGTAAAGAACAGGGTTCTAATGAAAAACTGTTTTTT. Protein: CASSKEQGSNEKLFF.

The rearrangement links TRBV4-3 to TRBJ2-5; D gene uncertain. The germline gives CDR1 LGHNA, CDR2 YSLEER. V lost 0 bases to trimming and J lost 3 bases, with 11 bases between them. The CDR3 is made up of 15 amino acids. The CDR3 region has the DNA TGCGCCAGCAGCCAAGATGTTAGACTCGAAGAGACCCAGTACTTC. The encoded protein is CASSQDVRLEETQYF.

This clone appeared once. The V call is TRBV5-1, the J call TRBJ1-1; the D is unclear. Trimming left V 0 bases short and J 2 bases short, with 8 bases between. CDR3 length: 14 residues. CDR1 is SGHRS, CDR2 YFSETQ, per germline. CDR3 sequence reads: CASSLGGRNTEAFF. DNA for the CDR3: TGCGCCAGCAGCTTGGGAGGGAGAAACACTGAAGCTTTCTTT.

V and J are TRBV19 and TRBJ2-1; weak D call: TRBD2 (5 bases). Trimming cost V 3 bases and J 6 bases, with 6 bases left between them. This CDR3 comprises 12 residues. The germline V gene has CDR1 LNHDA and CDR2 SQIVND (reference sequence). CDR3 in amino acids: CASSIRGNEQFF. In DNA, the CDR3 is TGTGCCAGTAGTATCCGGGGCAATGAGCAGTTCTTC.

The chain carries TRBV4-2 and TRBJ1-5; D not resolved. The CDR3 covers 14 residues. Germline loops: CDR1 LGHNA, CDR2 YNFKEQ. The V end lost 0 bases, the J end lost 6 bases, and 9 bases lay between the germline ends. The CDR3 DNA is TGTGCCAGCAGCCAAGAAGTCGGAGGTCAGCCCCAGCATTTT. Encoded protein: CASSQEVGGQPQHF.

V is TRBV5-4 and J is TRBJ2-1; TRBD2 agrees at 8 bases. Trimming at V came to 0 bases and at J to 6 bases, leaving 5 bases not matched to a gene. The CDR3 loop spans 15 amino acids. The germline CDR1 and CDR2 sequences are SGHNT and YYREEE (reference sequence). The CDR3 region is CASSLGGLVSNEQFF. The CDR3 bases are TGTGCCAGCAGCTTGGGGGGACTAGTAAGCAATGAGCAGTTCTTC.